The TCR beta chain described here comes from a study of cytomegalovirus exposure and HLA in healthy donors. Study observations and caveats: It was confirmed in vitro that a few of the CMV-associated chains were specific for CMV antigens.

The CDR3 contains 14 residues. V dropped 1 base and J dropped 4 bases, with 7 bases sitting between them. Looked up from germline, CDR1 is SGHAT and CDR2 is FQNNGV. Sequencing used immunoSEQ multiplex PCR; TCRdb keeps in-frame clones, though not all of them. The sample yields about 71,000 clones, around 96% seen once. Details on this clone: Its antigen is still unknown.

V gene TRBV11-2 combines with J gene TRBJ2-2; D not resolved. Sequencing was carried out using PBMCs. The TCR originated in a man between 18 and 35 years old in good health and CMV-seropositive. CDR3 sequence reads: CASSLVVATGELFF. DNA of the CDR3: TGTGCCAGCAGCTTAGTTGTGGCCACCGGGGAGCTGTTTTTT.